This passage covers 22 T cell receptor beta chains from one sample sequenced in a study of T cells in Graves' hyperthyroidism and ophthalmopathy. Amplified TCR beta CDR3 regions came from RNA transcripts. The primer set for the first-round RT-PCR of the TCR CDR3 was HTBI. TCRdb reprocessed the multiplex PCR reads via MiXCR and lists one record per CDR3 protein. This table holds more than 500,000 distinct CDR3 sequences, 15% to 20% found once. The sample comprised blood. Receptors were obtained from a woman aged 30 to 39 with Graves' ophthalmopathy.

The genes are TRBV7-3 and TRBJ1-2; no reliable D call. V lost 5 bases, J lost 8 bases, and 18 bases lay in between. The CDR3 extends over 14 amino acids. Germline CDR1 and CDR2: SGHTA and FQGTGA. The CDR3 region has the DNA TGTGCCAGCAGCCCCGCCGGAGATCGGGAAGGCTACACCTTC. Translation: CASSPAGDREGYTF.

This clonotype was detected a few times. This rearrangement joins TRBV4-1 to TRBJ2-1; 12 bases are a match to TRBD2. CDR3 length: 16 amino acids. Germline values: CDR1 MGHRA, CDR2 YSYEKL. V lost 5 bases, J lost 3 bases, and 5 bases stayed unmatched. In DNA, the CDR3 is TGCGCCAGCAGCGGGGGACTAGCGGGCATCTACAATGAGCAGTTCTTC. As protein: CASSGGLAGIYNEQFF.

In the case of this clonotype: With a much larger clone just one base away, this may be a read error. The chain recombines TRBV2 with TRBJ2-5; D remains ambiguous. Germline loops: CDR1 SNHLY, CDR2 FYNNEI. This CDR3 has 13 residues. DNA of the CDR3: TGTGCCAGCAGTGAAAGTTTGAAAGAGTCCCAGTACTTC. Translated: CASSESLKESQYF.

This clonotype was seen many times. The chain combines TRBV7-2 with TRBJ2-7, with D perhaps given as TRBD1 or TRBD2 (6 bases each). This CDR3 contains 13 residues. Between the trimmed V and J ends, which lost 2 bases and 3 bases, there was a span of 8 bases. In germline, CDR1 is SGHTA, CDR2 FQGNSA. The DNA of the CDR3 is TGTGCCAGCAGCTTAAGGGGGGACTACGAGCAGTACTTC. It yields the protein CASSLRGDYEQYF.

This clonotype was seen repeatedly, ten times or more. This chain uses TRBV29-1 with TRBJ2-2; 8 bases are shared with TRBD2. The ends lost 6 bases at V and 4 bases at J; junction bases unmatched: 10. There are 15 residues in the CDR3. Germline CDR1 and CDR2: SQVTM and ANQGSEA. The CDR3 DNA reads as TGCAGCGTGGGGGTGGCGGGAGGAGGCACCGGGGAGCTGTTTTTT. This sequence encodes CSVGVAGGGTGELFF.

This clonotype was counted many times. The CDR3 region is CASSYRPVTVFSYEQYF. The CDR3, as DNA: TGTGCCAGCAGTTACCGACCAGTGACAGTTTTTTCCTACGAGCAGTACTTC. V is TRBV6-2 or TRBV6-3 and J is TRBJ2-7; TRBD1 is a possible D gene (5 bases). Looked up from germline, CDR1 is MNHEY and CDR2 is SVGEGT. V lost 2 bases to trimming and J lost 1 base, with 18 bases between them. This CDR3 contains 17 residues.

At least ten counts were recorded for this clonotype. The CDR3 protein is CASRVDTSLGSNEQFF. CDR3 sequence (DNA): TGTGCCAGCAGGGTAGATACGAGCTTGGGCAGCAATGAGCAGTTCTTC. The chain carries TRBV2 and TRBJ2-1; no clear D gene. Germline V CDR1 and CDR2: SNHLY, FYNNEI. The germline V and J ends were trimmed by 6 bases and 6 bases, with 21 bases remaining between them. The CDR3 sequence is 16 residues long.

The genes are TRBV6-1 and TRBJ1-5; a possible D gene is TRBD1 (6 bases). CDR3 length: 14 amino acids. The germline V gene encodes CDR1 MNHNS and CDR2 SASEGT. V lost 6 bases, J lost 1 base, and 10 bases lay in between. CDR3 residues: CASSKGGSNQPQHF. CDR3 sequence (DNA): TGTGCCAGCAGCAAGGGGGGGAGCAATCAGCCCCAGCATTTT.

This clonotype was counted between two and nine times. This chain links TRBV3-1 with TRBJ2-7; 9 nucleotides agree with TRBD2. Germline CDR1 reads LGHDT; CDR2 reads YNNKEL (reference sequence). The CDR3 is 19 amino acids. The J segment lost 6 bases and the V segment lost 2 bases, leaving 20 bases of the junction unmatched. This chain's CDR3 is CASSQQAGGTALKSLEQYF. The CDR3 DNA reads TGTGCCAGCAGCCAACAGGCGGGAGGGACGGCACTAAAGTCTCTCGAGCAGTACTTC.

This clonotype was found many times. The genes are TRBV28 and TRBJ2-7; D call uncertain. This CDR3 comprises 12 residues. Germline-derived CDR1 and CDR2 are MDHEN and SYDVKM. Trimming left V 2 bases short and J 1 base short, with 3 bases between. CDR3 residues: CASSLQSYEQYF. Here the CDR3 DNA reads TGTGCCAGCAGTTTACAGTCCTACGAGCAGTACTTC.

In its sample, this clonotype was seen many times. The V gene is TRBV27, the J gene TRBJ2-7; no firm D call. Trimming took 9 bases from V and 5 from J, leaving 11 bases between them. The CDR3 consists of 11 residues. Germline CDR1 MNHEY, CDR2 SMNVEV (reference sequence). CDR3 loop: CARRVDDEQYF. The CDR3 DNA reads as TGTGCCAGACGGGTGGACGACGAGCAGTACTTC.

This clonotype was counted between two and nine times. This chain links TRBV20-1 with TRBJ2-2; TRBD2 aligns across 9 bases. This CDR3 is 16 amino acids long. J lost 7 bases, V lost 4 bases, and 13 bases had no gene match. Germline V gives CDR1 DFQATT, CDR2 SNEGSKA (reference sequence). CDR3 amino acids: CSATRRREGRDGELFF. CDR3 coding DNA: TGCAGTGCTACCCGAAGGCGGGAGGGCCGAGACGGGGAGCTGTTTTTT.

The table lists this clonotype with a few counts. The chain recombines TRBV5-1 with TRBJ2-5; either TRBD1 or TRBD2 may fit D (6 bases each). The germline gives CDR1 SGHRS, CDR2 YFSETQ. Deletions cut 0 bases from V and 0 bases from J, with 15 bases between. The CDR3 is 17 amino acids. The CDR3 DNA follows: TGCGCCAGCAGCTTGGTCGGGGGCGCGGAGCACCAAGAGACCCAGTACTTC. It is translated as CASSLVGGAEHQETQYF. The whole variable domain, filled in from reference TRBV5-1 and TRBJ2-5, reads KAGVTQTPRYLIKTRGQQVTLSCSPISGHRSVSWYQQTPGQGLQFLFEYFSETQRNKGNFPGRFSGRQFSNSRSEMNVSTLELGDSALYLCASSLVGGAEHQETQYFGPGTRLLVL.

V and J are TRBV28 and TRBJ2-7, with D uncertain. Trimming took off 2 bases at V and 6 bases at J, with 8 bases between the two ends. Germline V gene data show CDR1 as MDHEN and CDR2 as SYDVKM. This CDR3 spans 12 amino acids. CDR3 in DNA: TGTGCCAGCAGTTTACTAGGTTCCGAGCAGTACTTC. Protein product: CASSLLGSEQYF.

This sequence joins TRBV12-3 or TRBV12-4 and TRBJ2-5; D remains ambiguous. This CDR3 contains 14 residues. The V end was cut by 5 bases, the J end by 5 bases, with 15 bases between. This CDR3 is CASSPGHQRETQYF. The CDR3 bases are TGTGCCAGCAGTCCGGGTCACCAAAGGGAGACCCAGTACTTC.

The chain is built from TRBV7-2 and TRBJ2-5, with D perhaps matching TRBD1 or TRBD2 (5 bases each). Germline V gives CDR1 SGHTA, CDR2 FQGNSA. The V and J ends lost 7 bases and 4 bases respectively, with 19 bases between them. This CDR3 spans 15 amino acids. Here the CDR3 DNA reads TGTGCCAGCAACCTAAACCGGGACGGAGTAGAGACCCAGTACTTC. This gives the protein CASNLNRDGVETQYF.

The rearrangement links TRBV5-6 to TRBJ2-7, with D possibly called TRBD1 or TRBD2 (5 bases each). This CDR3 spans 14 amino acids. Trimming removed 1 base from V and 6 bases from J, with 14 bases in between. CDR1 and CDR2 from the germline V gene are SGHDT and YYEEEE. CDR3 in DNA: TGTGCCAGCAGCTTGCTGGGGCGGGCCTGCGAGCAGTACTTC. Translated, it gives CASSLLGRACEQYF. Together with reference TRBV5-6 and TRBJ2-7, the CDR3 gives the full variable domain: DAGVTQSPTHLIKTRGQQVTLRCSPKSGHDTVSWYQQALGQGPQFIFQYYEEEERQRGNFPDRFSGHQFPNYSSELNVNALLLGDSALYLCASSLLGRACEQYFGPGTRLTVT.

This clonotype showed up many times. The chain employs TRBV28 and TRBJ2-1; D tentatively reads TRBD1 or TRBD2 (5 bases each). Trimming removed 4 bases from V and 8 bases from J, with 15 bases in between. Per germline, CDR1 MDHEN and CDR2 SYDVKM. This CDR3 contains 14 residues. CDR3 loop: CASSSGPSRDEQFF. The CDR3 DNA follows: TGTGCCAGCAGTTCGGGGCCCTCGCGCGATGAGCAGTTCTTC. The full variable domain, with the rest looked up from reference TRBV28 and TRBJ2-1, is DVKVTQSSRYLVKRTGEKVFLECVQDMDHENMFWYRQDPGLGLRLIYFSYDVKMKEKGDIPEGYSVSREKKERFSLILESASTNQTSMYLCASSSGPSRDEQFFGPGTRLTVL.

Only a few counts were recorded for this clonotype. The chain joins TRBV5-5 to TRBJ2-3; D is perhaps TRBD1 or TRBD2 (5 bases each). The CDR3 consists of 13 residues. V lost 1 base to trimming and J lost 6 bases, with 9 bases between them. Germline loops: CDR1 SGHKS, CDR2 YYEKEE (reference sequence). CDR3 DNA sequence: TGTGCCAGCAGCTTGAGAGAGGGGGATACGCAGTATTTT. Translating gives CASSLREGDTQYF.

Ten or more counts support this clonotype. V and J are TRBV5-6 and TRBJ1-1, with D unresolved. This CDR3 spans 14 amino acids. Germline V CDR1 and CDR2: SGHDT, YYEEEE. V was pared by 1 base and J by 3 bases, with 10 bases between. The CDR3 here is CASSLSVWDTEAFF. CDR3 sequence (DNA): TGTGCCAGCAGCTTGTCGGTTTGGGACACTGAAGCTTTCTTT.

This clonotype was seen a handful of times. The chain employs TRBV3-1 and TRBJ2-2; D uncertain. Germline CDR1 LGHDT, CDR2 YNNKEL (reference sequence). The CDR3 is made up of 14 amino acids. V was trimmed by 1 base and J by 5 bases, leaving 8 bases between them. The CDR3 spells CASSQVWATGELFF. The CDR3, as DNA: TGTGCCAGCAGCCAAGTCTGGGCTACCGGGGAGCTGTTTTTT.

This clonotype has ten or more counts. V gene TRBV28 combines with J gene TRBJ2-7; D possibly corresponds to TRBD1 (9 bases). V was cut by 4 bases and J by 4 bases, with 29 bases left in between. The CDR3 spans 19 residues. From germline, CDR1 is MDHEN and CDR2 SYDVKM. The CDR3 DNA follows: TGTGCCAGCAGTTCGCCGGGACAGGGTCTCGGGAGGGCCTCGTACGAGCAGTACTTC. It is translated as CASSSPGQGLGRASYEQYF.